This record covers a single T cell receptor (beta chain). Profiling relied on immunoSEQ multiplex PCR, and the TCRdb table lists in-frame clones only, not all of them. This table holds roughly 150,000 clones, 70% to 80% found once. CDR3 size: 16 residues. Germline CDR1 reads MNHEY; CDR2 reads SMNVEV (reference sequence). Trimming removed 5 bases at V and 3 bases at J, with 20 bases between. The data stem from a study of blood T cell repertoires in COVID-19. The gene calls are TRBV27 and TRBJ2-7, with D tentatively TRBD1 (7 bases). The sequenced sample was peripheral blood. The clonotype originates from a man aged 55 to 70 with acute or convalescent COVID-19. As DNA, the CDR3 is TGTGCCAGCAGTCTTACCGCAGGGGGGTTAGTCTACGAGCAGTACTTC. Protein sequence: CASSLTAGGLVYEQYF.